This entry describes one TCR beta chain. This clone's antigen is unknown. Nothing much larger sits one base from this clone, and base qualities are not available. In the prospective study, participants were about 18 to 100 years old, resided in 20 to 30 geographic areas of the United States, and were enrolled through a virtual design. To assign participants to cohorts, the prospective study relied on clinical history that participants themselves reported in a screening survey and a study questionnaire. In the prospective study, whole blood, serum and a nasopharyngeal or oropharyngeal swab were collected from each participant by mobile phlebotomists. Participants in the prospective study had the option to provide additional blood draws and questionnaires over an approximately 2-month period. Blood samples from the prospective study were shipped frozen or at room temperature prior to DNA extraction.

These data originate in a study of blood T cell repertoires in COVID-19 (TCRdb year 2020). Concerning the study at large: Collaborator samples came from the United States, Italy and Spain and covered acute and convalescent phases of COVID-19. Deeply sampled blood TCRbeta repertoires from subjects exposed to, actively infected with, or recovered from COVID-19 were included in the dataset. Where HLA class I and class II types were available, the types were taken from metadata supplied by the sample provider, not from assay-based typing. The repertoires were made available in a free public database intended to serve as a resource for research on the immune response to SARS-CoV-2. Samples were obtained from the ongoing ImmuneRACE study (first 160 participants) and from 1,254 subjects provided by 6 global collaborators. Sample metadata almost always included a de-identified subject ID, COVID-19 status, age in years and sex. The material from the prospective study consisted of cDNA or gDNA derived from T cells, B-cell-depleted T cells, or PBMCs.

CDR1 and CDR2 are read off the germline V gene (reference sequence) as MNHNY and SVGAGI. V drops 2 bases and J drops 1 base, leaving 8 bases in between. The CDR3 runs 14 residues from the cysteine to the phenylalanine. Solely the CDR3 DNA is kept, with 42 bases framed from the first base. TCRbeta CDR3 regions were amplified from genomic DNA using the immunoSEQ Assay, a bias-controlled multiplex PCR. Under the source paper's analysis protocol: Within the assay, amplification of reference gene primers was used to estimate how many nucleated cells each sample contained. To quantify the absolute abundance of each unique TCRbeta CDR3 rearrangement, sequence reads were collapsed and filtered. Productive Simpson clonality was computed per sample as the square root of Simpson's diversity index over productive rearrangements. TCRdb stores this immuneACCESS table with in-frame sequences only. Part of the clones is absent; in the studies checked, under half of the shortfall reflects unresolved V genes, and no reason is known for the rest. V and J calls and clone size are as listed in that table; D and trimming were resolved from the DNA. The sample yields approximately 200,000 clones; roughly 87% were counted once. The top ten hold around 2.3% of the sample.

Findings and caveats that apply to the study as a whole: Clinical and demographic metadata were provided uncurated, with the amount varying by source and participant.

This TCR derives from a woman in her forties with acute COVID-19. The sequenced sample consisted of PBMCs or T cells enriched from blood (not recorded which). The rearrangement combines TRBV6-6 with TRBJ2-5; the D gene is possibly TRBD1, with 5 bases matching. CDR3 region: CASSYRQTQETQYF. The DNA sequence is given as TGTGCCAGCAGTTACCGACAGACCCAAGAGACCCAGTACTTC.